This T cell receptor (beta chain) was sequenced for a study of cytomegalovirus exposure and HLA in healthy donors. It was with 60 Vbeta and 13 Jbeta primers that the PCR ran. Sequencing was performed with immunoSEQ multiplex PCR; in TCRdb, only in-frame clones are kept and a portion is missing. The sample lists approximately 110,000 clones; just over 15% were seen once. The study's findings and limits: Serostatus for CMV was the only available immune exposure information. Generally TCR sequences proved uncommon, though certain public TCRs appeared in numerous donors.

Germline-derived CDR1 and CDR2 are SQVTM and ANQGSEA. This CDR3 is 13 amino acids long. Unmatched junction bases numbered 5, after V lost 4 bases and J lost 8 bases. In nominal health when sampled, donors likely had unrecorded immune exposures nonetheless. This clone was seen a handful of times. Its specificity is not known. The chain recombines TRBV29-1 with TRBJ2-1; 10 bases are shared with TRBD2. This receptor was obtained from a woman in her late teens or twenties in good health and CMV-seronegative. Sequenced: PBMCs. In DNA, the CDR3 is TGCAGCGTTGGAAGCGGGAGGGCCTATGAGCAGTTCTTC. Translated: CSVGSGRAYEQFF.